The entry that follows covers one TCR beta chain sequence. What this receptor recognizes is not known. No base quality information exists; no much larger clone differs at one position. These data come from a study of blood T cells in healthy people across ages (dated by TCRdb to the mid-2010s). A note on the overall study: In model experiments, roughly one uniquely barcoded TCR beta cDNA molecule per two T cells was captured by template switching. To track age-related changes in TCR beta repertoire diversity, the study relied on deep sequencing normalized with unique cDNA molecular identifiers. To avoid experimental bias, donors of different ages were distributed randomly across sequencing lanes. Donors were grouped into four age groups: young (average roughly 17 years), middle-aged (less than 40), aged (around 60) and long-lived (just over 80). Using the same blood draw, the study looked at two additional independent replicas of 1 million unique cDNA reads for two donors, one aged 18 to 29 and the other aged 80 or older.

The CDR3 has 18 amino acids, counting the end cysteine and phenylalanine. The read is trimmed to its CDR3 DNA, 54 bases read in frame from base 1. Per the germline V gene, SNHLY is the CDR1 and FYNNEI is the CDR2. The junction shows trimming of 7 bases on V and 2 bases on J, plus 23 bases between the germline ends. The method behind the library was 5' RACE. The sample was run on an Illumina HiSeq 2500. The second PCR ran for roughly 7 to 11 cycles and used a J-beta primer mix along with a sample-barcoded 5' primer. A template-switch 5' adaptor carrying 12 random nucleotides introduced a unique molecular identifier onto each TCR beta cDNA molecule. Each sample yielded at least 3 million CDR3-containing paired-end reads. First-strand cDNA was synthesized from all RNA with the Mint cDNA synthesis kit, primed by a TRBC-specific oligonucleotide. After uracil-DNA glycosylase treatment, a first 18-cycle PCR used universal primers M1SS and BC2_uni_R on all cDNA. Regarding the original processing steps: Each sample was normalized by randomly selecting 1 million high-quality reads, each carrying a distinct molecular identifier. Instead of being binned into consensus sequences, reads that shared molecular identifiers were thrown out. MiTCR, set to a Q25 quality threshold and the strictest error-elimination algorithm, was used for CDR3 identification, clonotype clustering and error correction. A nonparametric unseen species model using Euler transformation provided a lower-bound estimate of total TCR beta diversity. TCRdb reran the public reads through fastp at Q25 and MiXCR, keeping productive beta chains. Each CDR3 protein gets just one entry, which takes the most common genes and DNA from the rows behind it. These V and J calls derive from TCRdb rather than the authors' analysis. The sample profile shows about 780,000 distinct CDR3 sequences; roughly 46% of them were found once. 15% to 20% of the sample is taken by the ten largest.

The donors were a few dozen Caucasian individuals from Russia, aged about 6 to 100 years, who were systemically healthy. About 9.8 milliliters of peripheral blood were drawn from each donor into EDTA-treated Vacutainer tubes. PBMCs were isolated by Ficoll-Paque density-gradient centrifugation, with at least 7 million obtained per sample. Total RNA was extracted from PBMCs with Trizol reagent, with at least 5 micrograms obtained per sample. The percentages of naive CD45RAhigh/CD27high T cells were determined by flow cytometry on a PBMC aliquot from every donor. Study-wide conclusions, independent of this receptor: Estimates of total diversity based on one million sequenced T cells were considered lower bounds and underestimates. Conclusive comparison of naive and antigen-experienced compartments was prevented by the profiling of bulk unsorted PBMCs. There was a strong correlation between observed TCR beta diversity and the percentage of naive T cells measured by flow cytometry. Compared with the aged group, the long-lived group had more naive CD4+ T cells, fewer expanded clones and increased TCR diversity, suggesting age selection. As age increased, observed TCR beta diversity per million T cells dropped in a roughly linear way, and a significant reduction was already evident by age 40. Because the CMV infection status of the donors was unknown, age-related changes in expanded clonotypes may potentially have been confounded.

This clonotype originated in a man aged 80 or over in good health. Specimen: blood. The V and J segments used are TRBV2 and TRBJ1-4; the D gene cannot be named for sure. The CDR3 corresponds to CASIAARGSGGTNEKLFF. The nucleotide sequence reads TGTGCCAGCATCGCGGCAAGAGGGTCTGGCGGGACTAATGAAAAACTGTTTTTT.